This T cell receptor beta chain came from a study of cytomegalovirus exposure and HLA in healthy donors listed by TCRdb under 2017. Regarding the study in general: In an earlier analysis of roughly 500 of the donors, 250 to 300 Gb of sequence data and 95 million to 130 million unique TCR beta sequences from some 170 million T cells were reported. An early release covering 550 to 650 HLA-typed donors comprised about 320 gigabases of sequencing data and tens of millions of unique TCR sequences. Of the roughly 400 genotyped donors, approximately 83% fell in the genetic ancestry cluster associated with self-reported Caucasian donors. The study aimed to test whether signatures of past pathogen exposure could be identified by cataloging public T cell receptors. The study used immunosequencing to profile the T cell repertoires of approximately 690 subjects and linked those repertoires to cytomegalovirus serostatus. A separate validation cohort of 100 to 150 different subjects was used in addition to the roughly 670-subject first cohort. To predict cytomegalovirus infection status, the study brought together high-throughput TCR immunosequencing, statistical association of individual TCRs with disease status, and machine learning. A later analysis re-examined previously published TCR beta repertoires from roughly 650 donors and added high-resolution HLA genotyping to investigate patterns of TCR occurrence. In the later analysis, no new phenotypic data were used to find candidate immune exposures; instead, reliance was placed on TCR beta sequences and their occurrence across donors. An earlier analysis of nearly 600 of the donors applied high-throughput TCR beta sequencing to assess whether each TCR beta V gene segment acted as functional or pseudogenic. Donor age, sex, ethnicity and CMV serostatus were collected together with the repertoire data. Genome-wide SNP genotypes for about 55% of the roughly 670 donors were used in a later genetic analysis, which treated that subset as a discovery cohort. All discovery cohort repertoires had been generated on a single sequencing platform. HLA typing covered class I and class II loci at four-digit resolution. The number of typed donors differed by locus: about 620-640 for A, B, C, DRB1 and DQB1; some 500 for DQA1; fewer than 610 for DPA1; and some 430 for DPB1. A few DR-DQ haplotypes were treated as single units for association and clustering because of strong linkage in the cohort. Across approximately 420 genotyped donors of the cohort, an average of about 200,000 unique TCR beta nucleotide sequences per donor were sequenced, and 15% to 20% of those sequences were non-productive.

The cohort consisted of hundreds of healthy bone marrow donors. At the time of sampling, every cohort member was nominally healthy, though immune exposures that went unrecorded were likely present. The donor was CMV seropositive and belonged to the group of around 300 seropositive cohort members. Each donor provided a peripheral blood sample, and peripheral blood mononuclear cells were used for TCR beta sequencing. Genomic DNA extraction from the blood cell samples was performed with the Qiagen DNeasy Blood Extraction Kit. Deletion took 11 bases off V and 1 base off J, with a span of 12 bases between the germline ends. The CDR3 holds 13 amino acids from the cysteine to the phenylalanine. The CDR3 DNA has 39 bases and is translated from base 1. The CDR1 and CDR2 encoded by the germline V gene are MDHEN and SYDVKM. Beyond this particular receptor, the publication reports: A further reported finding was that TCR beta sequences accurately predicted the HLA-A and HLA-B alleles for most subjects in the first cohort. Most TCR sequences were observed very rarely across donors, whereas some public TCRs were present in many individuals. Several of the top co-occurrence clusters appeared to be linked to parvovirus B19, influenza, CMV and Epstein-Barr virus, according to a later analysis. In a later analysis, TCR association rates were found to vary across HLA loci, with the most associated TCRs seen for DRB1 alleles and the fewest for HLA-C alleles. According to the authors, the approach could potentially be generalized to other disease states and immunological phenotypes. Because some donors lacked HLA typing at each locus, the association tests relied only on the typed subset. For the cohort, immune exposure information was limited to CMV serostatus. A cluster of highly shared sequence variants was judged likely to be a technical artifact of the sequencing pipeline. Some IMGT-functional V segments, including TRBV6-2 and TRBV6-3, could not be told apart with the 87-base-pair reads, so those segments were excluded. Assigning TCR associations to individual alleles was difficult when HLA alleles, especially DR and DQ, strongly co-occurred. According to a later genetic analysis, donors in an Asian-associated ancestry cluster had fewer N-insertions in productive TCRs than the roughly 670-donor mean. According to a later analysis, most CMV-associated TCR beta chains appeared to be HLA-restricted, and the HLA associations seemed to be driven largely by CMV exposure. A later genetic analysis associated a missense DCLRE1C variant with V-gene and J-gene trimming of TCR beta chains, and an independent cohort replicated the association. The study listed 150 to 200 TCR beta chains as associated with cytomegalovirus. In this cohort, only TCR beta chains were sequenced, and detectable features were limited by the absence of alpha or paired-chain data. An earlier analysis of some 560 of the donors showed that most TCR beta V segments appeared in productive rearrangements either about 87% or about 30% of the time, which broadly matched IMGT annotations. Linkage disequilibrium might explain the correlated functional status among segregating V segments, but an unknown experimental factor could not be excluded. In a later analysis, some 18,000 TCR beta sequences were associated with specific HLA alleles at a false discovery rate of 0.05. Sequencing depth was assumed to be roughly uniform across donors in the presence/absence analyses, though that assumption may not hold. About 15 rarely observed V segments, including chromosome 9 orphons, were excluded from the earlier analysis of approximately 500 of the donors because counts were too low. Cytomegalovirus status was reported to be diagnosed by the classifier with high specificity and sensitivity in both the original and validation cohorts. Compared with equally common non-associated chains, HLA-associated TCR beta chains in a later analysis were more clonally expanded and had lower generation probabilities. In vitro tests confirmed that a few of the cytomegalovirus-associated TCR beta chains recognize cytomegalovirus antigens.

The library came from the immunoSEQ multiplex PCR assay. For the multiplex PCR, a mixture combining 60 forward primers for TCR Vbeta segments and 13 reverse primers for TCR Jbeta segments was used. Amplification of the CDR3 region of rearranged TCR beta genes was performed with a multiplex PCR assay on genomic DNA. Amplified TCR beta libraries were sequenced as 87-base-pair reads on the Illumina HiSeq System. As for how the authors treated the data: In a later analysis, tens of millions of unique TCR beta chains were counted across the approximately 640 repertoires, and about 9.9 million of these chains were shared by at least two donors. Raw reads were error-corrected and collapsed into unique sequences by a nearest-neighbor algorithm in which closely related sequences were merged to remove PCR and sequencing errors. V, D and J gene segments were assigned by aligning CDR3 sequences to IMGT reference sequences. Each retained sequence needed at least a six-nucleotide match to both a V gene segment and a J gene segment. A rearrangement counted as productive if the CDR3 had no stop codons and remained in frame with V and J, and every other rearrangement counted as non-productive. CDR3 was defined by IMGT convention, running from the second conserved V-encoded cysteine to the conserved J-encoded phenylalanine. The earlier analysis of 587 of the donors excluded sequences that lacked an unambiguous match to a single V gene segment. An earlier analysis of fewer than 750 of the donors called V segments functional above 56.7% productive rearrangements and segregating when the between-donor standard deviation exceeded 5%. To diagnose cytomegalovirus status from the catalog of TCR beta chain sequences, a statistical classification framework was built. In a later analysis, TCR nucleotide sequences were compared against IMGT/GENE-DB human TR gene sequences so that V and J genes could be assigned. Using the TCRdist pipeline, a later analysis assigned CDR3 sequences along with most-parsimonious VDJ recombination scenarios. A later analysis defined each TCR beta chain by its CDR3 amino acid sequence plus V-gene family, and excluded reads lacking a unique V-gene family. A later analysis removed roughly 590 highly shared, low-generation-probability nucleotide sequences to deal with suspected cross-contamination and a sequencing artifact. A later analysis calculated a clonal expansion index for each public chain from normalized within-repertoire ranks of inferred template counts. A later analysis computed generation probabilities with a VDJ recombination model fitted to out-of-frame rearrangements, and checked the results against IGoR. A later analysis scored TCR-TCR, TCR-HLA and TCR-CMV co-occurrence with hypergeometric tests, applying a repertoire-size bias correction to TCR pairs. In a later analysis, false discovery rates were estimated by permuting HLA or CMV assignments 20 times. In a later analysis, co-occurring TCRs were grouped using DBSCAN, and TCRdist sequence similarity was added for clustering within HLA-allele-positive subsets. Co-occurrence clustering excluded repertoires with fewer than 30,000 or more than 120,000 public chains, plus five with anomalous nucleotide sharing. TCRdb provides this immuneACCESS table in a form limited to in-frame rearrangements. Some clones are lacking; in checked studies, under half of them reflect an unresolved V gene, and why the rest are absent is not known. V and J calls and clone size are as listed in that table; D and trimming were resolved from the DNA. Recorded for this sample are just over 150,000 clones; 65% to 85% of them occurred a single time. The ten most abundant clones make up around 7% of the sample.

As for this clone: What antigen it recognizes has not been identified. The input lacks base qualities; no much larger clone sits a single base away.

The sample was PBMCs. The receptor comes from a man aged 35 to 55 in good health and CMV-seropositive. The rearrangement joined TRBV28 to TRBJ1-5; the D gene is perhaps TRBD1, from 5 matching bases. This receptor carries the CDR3 CAGAGMSNQPQHF. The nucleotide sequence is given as TGTGCCGGGGCCGGAATGAGCAATCAGCCCCAGCATTTT.